This is a list of T cell receptor beta chains from one sample in a study of early T cells in non-severe SARS-CoV-2 infection. Each CDR3 protein gets one entry after TCRdb re-called the 5' RACE reads with MiXCR. The table lists about 30,000 distinct CDR3 sequences, under 5.5% of them singletons. Source: whole blood, taken at baseline. The origin of the receptors is an adult who was a healthcare worker with PCR-confirmed SARS-CoV-2 infection or an uninfected control (not recorded which). Each CDR3 is given with its conserved first and last residue. A D gene is named only where the DNA matches it firmly. Not all rows give a size; the values are once, few, many and, for expanded clones, a class.

-	TRBV29-1	TRBJ2-1	many	CSVESGRGSYNEQFF	TGCAGCGTTGAGAGCGGGCGGGGTTCCTACAATGAGCAGTTCTTC
-	TRBV7-2	TRBJ2-2	many	CASSRGGGRNTGELFF	TGTGCCAGCAGCAGAGGGGGCGGGAGAAATACCGGGGAGCTGTTTTTT
TRBD2	TRBV6-5	TRBJ2-7	many	CASSRISAGGREEQYF	TGTGCCAGCAGCCGGATTTCTGCGGGAGGGCGGGAAGAGCAGTACTTC
-	TRBV3-1	TRBJ2-1	many	CASSLTITEQFF	TGTGCCAGCAGCCTTACGATAACTGAGCAGTTCTTC
-	TRBV28	TRBJ2-1	many	CASSLSAAGDNEQFF	TGTGCCAGCAGTTTATCTGCGGCAGGGGACAATGAGCAGTTCTTC
-	TRBV9	TRBJ1-2	few	CASSVGGVSYGYTF	TGTGCCAGCAGCGTAGGAGGAGTGAGCTATGGCTACACCTTC
-	TRBV7-6	TRBJ2-3	many	CASQYAATLTDTQYF	TGTGCCAGCCAGTACGCGGCCACCCTCACAGATACGCAGTATTTT
-	TRBV7-9	TRBJ2-1	-	CASSLDIGEQFF	TGTGCCAGCAGCCTCGACATTGGTGAGCAGTTCTTC
TRBD1	TRBV7-3	TRBJ1-2	-	CASSSNTGTGTRGYTF	TGTGCCAGCAGCTCCAATACCGGGACAGGGACGCGTGGCTACACCTTC
TRBD1	TRBV27	TRBJ2-5	many	CASSLGTGLNQETQYF	TGTGCCAGCAGTTTGGGGACAGGTTTGAACCAAGAGACCCAGTACTTC
-	TRBV11-2	TRBJ1-1	many	CASSLDGGLNTEAFF	TGTGCCAGCAGCTTAGATGGGGGATTGAACACTGAAGCTTTCTTT
-	TRBV19	TRBJ2-3	many	CATMGWTDTQYF	TGTGCCACTATGGGGTGGACAGATACGCAGTATTTT
TRBD1	TRBV10-3	TRBJ2-7	-	CAISGQGLGEQYF	TGTGCCATCAGTGGACAGGGATTGGGGGAGCAGTACTTC
TRBD2	TRBV6-2/TRBV6-3	TRBJ2-1	many	CASSTSGEQFF	TGTGCCAGCAGTACTAGCGGGGAGCAGTTCTTC
-	TRBV6-6	TRBJ1-1	many	CASSYELGETEAFF	TGTGCCAGCAGTTACGAGCTGGGGGAGACTGAAGCTTTCTTT
TRBD1	TRBV7-9	TRBJ2-7	many	CASSLVDRGDEQYF	TGTGCCAGCAGCTTGGTCGACAGGGGCGACGAGCAGTACTTC
-	TRBV6-4	TRBJ2-1	many	CASSDSSGSYNEQFF	TGTGCCAGCAGTGACTCTAGCGGCTCCTACAATGAGCAGTTCTTC
TRBD1	TRBV5-1	TRBJ2-2	many	CASSLGGTGNTGELFF	TGCGCCAGCAGCTTGGGAGGGACAGGGAACACCGGGGAGCTGTTTTTT
-	TRBV24-1	TRBJ2-1	many	CATSDSSQSSYNEQFF	TGTGCCACCAGTGATTCGTCGCAAAGCTCCTACAATGAGCAGTTCTTC
-	TRBV20-1	TRBJ1-1	few	CSAEGGIMNTEAFF	TGCAGTGCGGAAGGTGGGATTATGAACACTGAAGCTTTCTTT
TRBD2	TRBV10-3	TRBJ2-1	many	CAISGGGAHNEQFF	TGTGCCATCAGTGGCGGGGGGGCCCACAATGAGCAGTTCTTC
-	TRBV7-9	TRBJ2-6	-	CASSRHGPSGANVLTF	TGTGCCAGCAGCCGACACGGACCATCCGGGGCCAACGTCCTGACTTTC
-	TRBV6-2/TRBV6-3	TRBJ2-1	-	CASSYEWGKREQFF	TGTGCCAGCAGTTACGAGTGGGGGAAGCGTGAGCAGTTCTTC
-	TRBV18	TRBJ2-7	many	CASSPPRGGQNYEQYF	TGTGCCAGCTCACCACCCAGGGGGGGACAAAACTACGAGCAGTACTTC
TRBD1	TRBV24-1	TRBJ2-1	many	CATSDFGQGGYNEQFF	TGTGCCACCAGTGATTTTGGACAGGGTGGGTACAATGAGCAGTTCTTC
-	TRBV5-4	TRBJ2-5	many	CASSLREETQYF	TGTGCCAGCAGCTTGAGGGAGGAGACCCAGTACTTC
TRBD1	TRBV20-1	TRBJ1-4	many	CSARGDRGANEKLFF	TGCAGTGCTAGAGGGGACAGGGGAGCTAATGAAAAACTGTTTTTT
TRBD2	TRBV6-5	TRBJ2-3	many	CASSYASGGLTDTQYF	TGTGCCAGCAGTTACGCTAGCGGGGGACTCACAGATACGCAGTATTTT
-	TRBV6-1	TRBJ2-1	many	CASSGVLGRRDGGEQFF	TGTGCCAGCAGTGGGGTCCTTGGGCGCAGGGACGGCGGTGAGCAGTTCTTC
TRBD2	TRBV12-3/TRBV12-4	TRBJ2-6	many	CASSSGLAGGPSGANVLTF	TGTGCCAGCAGTTCAGGACTAGCGGGGGGGCCCTCTGGGGCCAACGTCCTGACTTTC
-	TRBV28	TRBJ2-7	many	CASSLPTLLYEQYF	TGTGCCAGCAGTTTGCCGACTTTGTTGTACGAGCAGTACTTC
-	TRBV6-4	TRBJ1-5	many	CASSISPGNQPQHF	TGTGCCAGCAGTATTTCGCCCGGCAATCAGCCCCAGCATTTT
-	TRBV20-1	TRBJ1-6	many	CSALGGPSPLHF	TGCAGTGCTTTAGGTGGACCTTCACCCCTCCACTTT
-	TRBV7-3	TRBJ2-3	-	CASSLWGTATDTQYF	TGTGCCAGCAGCTTATGGGGGACTGCCACAGATACGCAGTATTTT
-	TRBV6-2/TRBV6-3	TRBJ2-3	many	CASQETDTQYF	TGTGCCTCCCAGGAGACAGATACGCAGTATTTT
-	TRBV7-2	TRBJ2-7	many	CASTPFPGYEQYF	TGTGCCAGCACGCCATTCCCGGGGTACGAGCAGTACTTC
-	TRBV7-9	TRBJ2-2	few	CASSLVATGELFF	TGTGCCAGCAGCTTAGTAGCAACCGGGGAGCTGTTTTTT
TRBD2	TRBV28	TRBJ2-7	many	CASSSRGVFREQYF	TGTGCCAGCAGTTCACGGGGGGTCTTCAGGGAGCAGTACTTC
TRBD2	TRBV5-1	TRBJ2-7	once	CASSPGLAGGYSYEQYF	TGCGCCAGCAGCCCGGGACTAGCGGGAGGTTACTCCTACGAGCAGTACTTC
TRBD1	TRBV12-3/TRBV12-4	TRBJ2-7	many	CASSSQTGTGHYEQYF	TGTGCCAGCAGTTCGCAAACCGGGACAGGGCACTACGAGCAGTACTTC
-	TRBV4-2	TRBJ2-3	-	CASSQEGGGTQYF	TGTGCCAGCAGCCAAGAAGGGGGGGGTACGCAGTATTTT
TRBD1	TRBV6-4	TRBJ2-2	many	CASSGTGDTGELFF	TGTGCCAGCAGTGGGACAGGGGACACCGGGGAGCTGTTTTTT
-	TRBV5-4	TRBJ2-2	many	CASSLAFRTTNTGELFF	TGTGCCAGCAGCTTGGCCTTCCGGACAACGAACACCGGGGAGCTGTTTTTT
-	TRBV20-1	TRBJ1-6	many	CSARRQGSWRGNSPLHF	TGCAGTGCCCGGCGGCAGGGTTCGTGGAGGGGTAATTCACCCCTCCACTTT
-	TRBV7-3	TRBJ2-5	many	CASSLTWDQETQYF	TGTGCCAGCAGCTTAACGTGGGACCAAGAGACCCAGTACTTC
-	TRBV29-1	TRBJ2-1	many	CSADGSSYNEQFF	TGCAGCGCGGACGGAAGCTCCTACAATGAGCAGTTCTTC
-	TRBV30	TRBJ2-1	-	CAWSQSGTEQFF	TGTGCCTGGAGCCAATCAGGGACTGAGCAGTTCTTC
-	TRBV11-1	TRBJ2-7	many	CASSLAWRSYEQYF	TGTGCCAGCAGCTTAGCGTGGCGCTCCTACGAGCAGTACTTC
-	TRBV27	TRBJ2-1	few	CASSNRRTRGEQFF	TGTGCCAGCTCTAACCGACGGACACGGGGTGAGCAGTTCTTC
-	TRBV2	TRBJ1-5	-	CASSRADSNQPQHF	TGTGCCAGCAGTAGGGCAGACAGCAATCAGCCCCAGCATTTT
TRBD1	TRBV7-7	TRBJ2-3	many	CASSLTGGDTQYF	TGTGCTAGCAGCTTAACAGGGGGAGATACGCAGTATTTT
-	TRBV12-3/TRBV12-4	TRBJ2-4	many	CASSLAGVTNIQYF	TGTGCCAGCAGTTTAGCCGGGGTTACAAACATTCAGTACTTC
TRBD2	TRBV7-3	TRBJ2-3	many	CASSPRLAGSTDTQYF	TGTGCCAGCAGCCCACGACTAGCGGGTAGCACAGATACGCAGTATTTT
TRBD2	TRBV7-8	TRBJ2-5	few	CASSLARGGSLLETQYF	TGTGCCAGCAGCTTAGCGCGTGGCGGGAGCCTCCTTGAGACCCAGTACTTC